These 4 T cell receptor beta chains were all obtained from the same sample, sequenced in a study of identical twins. TCRdb called the 5' RACE reads again in MiXCR, with one record for every CDR3 protein. The sample shows roughly 350,000 distinct CDR3 sequences, roughly 9% of them seen only once. Sequenced input: naive T cells sorted from blood. The receptors derive from a woman between 50 and 59 years old in good health.

This chain uses TRBV12-3 or TRBV12-4 with TRBJ1-2, with 8 bases fitting TRBD1. The CDR3 loop spans 15 amino acids. The V segment lost 3 bases and the J segment 4 bases; nucleotides outside the gene matches: 7. DNA for the CDR3: TGTGCCAGCAGTTTTTCCCTAGGACAGGGCTATGGCTACACCTTC. Its translation is CASSFSLGQGYGYTF.

The CDR3 protein is CASSPLGQGVSGELFF. The DNA for the CDR3 is TGTGCCAGCAGTCCCCTAGGGCAGGGGGTTTCCGGGGAGCTGTTTTTT. The chain is built from TRBV6-6 and TRBJ2-2; 7 bases fit TRBD1. This CDR3 contains 16 residues. The germline gives CDR1 MNHNY, CDR2 SVGAGI (reference sequence). Trimming took 5 bases from V and 6 from J; bases not matched to a gene: 12.

V is TRBV4-2 and J is TRBJ2-3; D gene uncertain. V lost 1 base to trimming and J lost 1 base, with 9 bases between them. CDR3 size: 15 residues. From germline, CDR1 is LGHNA and CDR2 YNFKEQ. The CDR3: CASSQGWSGTDTQYF. The CDR3 bases are TGTGCCAGCAGCCAAGGGTGGTCGGGCACAGATACGCAGTATTTT.

This clonotype was picked up many times. The V call is TRBV10-3, the J call TRBJ2-3, with 7 bases identical to TRBD2. CDR1 is ENHRY and CDR2 is SYGVKD in the germline V gene. V lost 10 bases and J lost 2; bases outside the gene matches: 6. The CDR3 loop spans 13 amino acids. The DNA for the CDR3 is TGTGCCACCCACAAGCGGGACACAGATACGCAGTATTTT. Protein product: CATHKRDTDTQYF.